These 29 T cell receptor beta chains share one sample of origin, sequenced in a study of T cell repertoires in cytomegalovirus infection. MiXCR, applied by TCRdb to the reads, yields one record per CDR3 protein. The sample records 200,000 or so distinct CDR3 sequences, 28% being singletons. Sequencing was performed on PBMCs. These receptors were taken from a human donor in good health (CMV status not recorded). Some clones in this sample may be carry-over from other donors' samples.

The chain uses TRBV20-1 and TRBJ2-1; 9 bases agree with TRBD2. From germline, CDR1 is DFQATT and CDR2 SNEGSKA (reference sequence). CDR3 length: 12 residues. The V gene end was trimmed by 6 bases and the J gene end by 10 bases; junction bases not matched to a gene: 7. CDR3 region: CSAVRGGREQFF. The DNA of the CDR3 is TGCAGTGCAGTGCGGGGGGGCAGGGAGCAGTTCTTC.

This chain uses TRBV12-3 or TRBV12-4 with TRBJ1-5, with no clear D. V was trimmed by 6 bases and J by 6 bases, leaving 12 bases between them. The CDR3 spans 13 residues. CDR3 protein: CASRQEGSQPQHF. CDR3 nucleotide sequence: TGTGCCAGCAGGCAAGAGGGAAGTCAGCCCCAGCATTTT.

This clonotype was found once. V and J are TRBV4-1 and TRBJ1-6, with D possibly matching TRBD1 (6 bases). The CDR3 is made up of 14 amino acids. Trimming cost V 1 base and J 14 bases, with 15 bases left between them. Germline assignment: CDR1 MGHRA and CDR2 YSYEKL. The CDR3 DNA is TGCGCCAGCAGCCAAGCCAGACAGGCAAATTCCCTCCACTTT. As protein: CASSQARQANSLHF.

DNA of the CDR3: TGTGCCAGCAGTTCGGGGGGGGGCGGAGGAGGAAATCAGCCCCAGCATTTT. Translated, it gives CASSSGGGGGGNQPQHF. The chain couples TRBV6-2 or TRBV6-3 to TRBJ1-5; possibly TRBD1 for D (6 bases). This CDR3 has 17 residues. Deletions cut 4 bases from V and 4 bases from J, with 20 bases between. The germline V gene has CDR1 MNHEY and CDR2 SVGEGT.

J is TRBJ2-1 and V is TRBV20-1; D ambiguous. The CDR3 is 14 residues long. Deletions cut 5 bases from V and 5 bases from J, with 16 bases between. The germline V gene has CDR1 DFQATT and CDR2 SNEGSKA (reference sequence). The CDR3 bases are TGCAGTGCTCTGCGGTGGGGTGAGGACAATGAGCAGTTCTTC. This translates into CSALRWGEDNEQFF.

The sample holds a few counts of this clonotype. The J gene is TRBJ1-1, the V gene TRBV7-8; the match to TRBD1 covers 8 bases. Germline values: CDR1 SGHVS, CDR2 FQNEAQ. This CDR3 region has 17 residues. The V gene end was trimmed by 1 base and the J gene end by 0 bases; junction bases not matched to a gene: 7. The CDR3 here is CASSLVDRGSMNTEAFF. CDR3 DNA: TGTGCCAGCAGCTTAGTTGACAGGGGATCCATGAACACTGAAGCTTTCTTT.

The CDR3 DNA sequence: TGCAGTGCTAGCCCCACCGGCGGGTCAGGGAACATTCAGTACTTC. Protein product: CSASPTGGSGNIQYF. The chain combines TRBV20-1 with TRBJ2-4; either TRBD1 or TRBD2 may fit D (5 bases each). V shed 3 bases and J shed 7 bases, with 19 bases lying between them. CDR1 is DFQATT, CDR2 SNEGSKA, per germline (reference sequence). The CDR3 is 15 amino acids.

The chain joins TRBV14 to TRBJ2-5; 10 bases line up with TRBD1. This CDR3 has 15 amino acids. CDR1 SGHDN and CDR2 FVKESK come from the germline V gene. The trim removed 2 bases at V and 1 base at J, leaving 1 base unmatched. For the CDR3, the DNA is TGTGCCAGCAGCCAACGGACAGGGGGCCAAGAGACCCAGTACTTC. Translated: CASSQRTGGQETQYF.

This sequence joins TRBV5-1 and TRBJ2-3; D perhaps matches TRBD1 (6 bases). In germline, CDR1 is SGHRS, CDR2 YFSETQ. Trimming took off 5 bases at V and 2 bases at J, with 15 bases between the two ends. The CDR3 loop spans 15 amino acids. The CDR3 reads CASRIGTQSTDTQYF. CDR3 nucleotides: TGCGCCAGCAGGATTGGGACACAGTCCACAGATACGCAGTATTTT.

Only a few counts were recorded for this clonotype. The chain has TRBV6-5 and TRBJ1-1; 8 nucleotides match TRBD1. Germline V gives CDR1 MNHEY, CDR2 SVGAGI. V was clipped by 2 bases and J by 3 bases; unmatched bases: 2. The CDR3 consists of 14 residues. The CDR3, as DNA: TGTGCCAGCAGTTACGCGGACAGGGACACTGAAGCTTTCTTT. Protein sequence: CASSYADRDTEAFF.

Regarding this clonotype: This may be a read error, as it is one base from a much larger clone. The J gene is TRBJ1-1, the V gene TRBV6-6; D remains unclear. V was cut by 4 bases and J by 3 bases, with 3 bases left in between. CDR1 MNHNY and CDR2 SVGAGI come from the germline V gene (reference sequence). This CDR3 is built from 11 residues. CDR3 DNA sequence: TGTGCCAGCAGTTTCGACACTGAAGCTTTCTTT. As protein: CASSFDTEAFF.

This clonotype was counted at least ten times. V usage is TRBV7-2 and J usage is TRBJ1-6; TRBD1 agrees at 7 bases. CDR1 is SGHTA, CDR2 FQGNSA, per germline. V trimming: 8 bases; J trimming: 7 bases; junction bases outside the gene matches: 5. This CDR3 spans 13 amino acids. CDR3 sequence: CASGTVNNSPLHF. CDR3 nucleotides: TGTGCCAGCGGGACAGTTAACAATTCACCCCTCCACTTT. Combining the CDR3 with reference TRBV7-2 and TRBJ1-6 gives the whole variable domain GAGVSQSPSNKVTEKGKDVELRCDPISGHTALYWYRQSLGQGLEFLIYFQGNSAPDKSGLPSDRFSAERTGGSVSTLTIQRTQQEDSAVYLCASGTVNNSPLHFGNGTRLTVT.

This chain uses TRBV14 with TRBJ1-2; D unclear. Per germline, CDR1 SGHDN and CDR2 FVKESK. The ends were cut back, 4 bases at V and 4 bases at J, with 7 bases in the middle. This CDR3 is built from 12 residues. The CDR3 bases are TGTGCCAGCAGCCCTGGGGTCTATGGCTACACCTTC. It is translated as CASSPGVYGYTF.

The genes are TRBV7-9 and TRBJ2-6; D is uncertain. In germline, CDR1 is SEHNR, CDR2 FQNEAQ (reference sequence). The CDR3 is 16 residues long. Trimming removed 11 bases from V and 0 bases from J, with 17 bases in between. The CDR3 coding sequence is TGTGCCCATACGGCCCACCCCCGCTCTGGGGCCAACGTCCTGACTTTC. Translating gives CAHTAHPRSGANVLTF. Based on the CDR3 plus reference TRBV7-9 and TRBJ2-6, the full variable domain is DTGVSQNPRHKITKRGQNVTFRCDPISEHNRLYWYRQTLGQGPEFLTYFQNEAQLEKSRLLSDRFSAERPKGSFSTLEIQRTEQGDSAMYLCAHTAHPRSGANVLTFGAGSRLTVL.

This chain links TRBV12-3 or TRBV12-4 with TRBJ1-1, with D possibly matching TRBD1 (5 bases). The CDR3 runs 16 residues. V lost 3 bases, J lost 4 bases, and 18 bases lay in between. The CDR3 loop reads CASSFSRGVAGTEAFF. CDR3 in DNA: TGTGCCAGCAGTTTTTCTCGGGGGGTTGCGGGCACTGAAGCTTTCTTT.

V gene TRBV4-1 combines with J gene TRBJ2-4; no definite D call. The CDR3 consists of 15 residues. V lost 0 bases and J lost 6, with 12 bases in between. The germline gives CDR1 MGHRA, CDR2 YSYEKL. The CDR3 DNA reads as TGCGCCAGCAGCCAAGATATAGGGTGGCGAAACATTCAGTACTTC. It specifies CASSQDIGWRNIQYF.

The chain carries TRBV11-2 and TRBJ2-3, with 7 bases aligning to TRBD2. The CDR3 runs 15 residues. Germline V lookup: CDR1 SGHAT, CDR2 FQNNGV. The V gene end was trimmed by 5 bases and the J gene end by 2 bases; junction bases not matched to a gene: 7. CDR3 sequence (DNA): TGTGCCAGCAGCCCCTGGGGGGGAGACACAGATACGCAGTATTTT. Its translation is CASSPWGGDTDTQYF.

As concerns this clonotype: The junction departs from germline at one end; a sequencing error may be responsible. The rearrangement joins TRBV7-8 to TRBJ2-1, with 9 bases lining up with TRBD2. CDR3 length equals 14 residues. Germline-derived CDR1 and CDR2 are SGHVS and FQNEAQ. The CDR3 sequence: CVSRFRGGGNEQFF. In DNA form, the CDR3 reads TGTGTCAGCAGATTCCGCGGGGGGGGTAATGAGCAGTTCTTC.

This clonotype was observed many times. The chain couples TRBV6-2 or TRBV6-3 to TRBJ2-3; maybe TRBD1 (5 bases). Germline CDR1 is MNHEY and CDR2 is SVGEGT. Between the trimmed V and J ends, which lost 2 bases and 11 bases, there was a span of 17 bases. The CDR3 covers 14 residues. Written as DNA, the CDR3 is TGTGCCAGCAGTTACGACGAAGTAGGGGTTGGGCAGTATTTT. The encoded protein is CASSYDEVGVGQYF.

V and J are TRBV7-2 and TRBJ2-2; unclear D gene. Trimming left V 0 bases short and J 8 bases short, with 7 bases between. In germline, CDR1 is SGHTA, CDR2 FQGNSA. The CDR3 is 13 residues long. The CDR3 nucleotides read TGTGCCAGCAGCTTAGCAGGCGGTGGGGAGCTGTTTTTT. Its protein is CASSLAGGGELFF.

This clonotype was seen a handful of times. This rearrangement joins TRBV19 to TRBJ1-5; no clear D. CDR1 is LNHDA and CDR2 is SQIVND in the germline V gene (reference sequence). V was trimmed by 3 bases and J by 5 bases, leaving 8 bases between them. The CDR3 length is 13 residues. CDR3 region: CASSMRIHQPQHF. CDR3 coding DNA: TGTGCCAGTAGTATGCGGATACATCAGCCCCAGCATTTT.

The rearrangement links TRBV5-4 to TRBJ1-2, with TRBD1 as a possible D gene (5 bases). V was pared by 0 bases and J by 2 bases, with 8 bases between. Germline V gives CDR1 SGHNT, CDR2 YYREEE (reference sequence). CDR3 length: 14 residues. CDR3 residues: CASSLGRDNYGYTF. As DNA, the CDR3 is TGTGCCAGCAGCTTGGGCAGGGACAACTATGGCTACACCTTC.

The V gene is TRBV6-1, the J gene TRBJ2-1, with D hard to call. Germline CDR1 reads MNHNS; CDR2 reads SASEGT. The CDR3 runs to 12 residues. The V gene lost 5 bases and the J gene lost 7 bases, with 9 bases spanning the gap. The CDR3 here is CASSHDGNEQFF. In DNA, the CDR3 is TGTGCCAGCAGTCACGATGGGAATGAGCAGTTCTTC.

In its sample, this clonotype was seen many times. This chain connects TRBV7-8 to TRBJ2-3; no reliable D call. CDR3 length: 13 residues. From germline, CDR1 is SGHVS and CDR2 FQNEAQ. Trimming took off 5 bases at V and 5 bases at J, with 11 bases between the two ends. The CDR3 DNA sequence: TGTGCCAGCAGCCCCCGCCTTGGAGATACGCAGTATTTT. Its protein product is CASSPRLGDTQYF.

V gene TRBV28 combines with J gene TRBJ1-1; 9 positions match TRBD1. CDR3 size: 13 residues. The germline V gene encodes CDR1 MDHEN and CDR2 SYDVKM. Trimming cost V 7 bases and J 3 bases; bases outside gene matches: 3. The CDR3 DNA is TGTGCCAGCACGACAGGGGGTTACACTGAAGCTTTCTTT. Amino acid sequence: CASTTGGYTEAFF.

V usage is TRBV20-1 and J usage is TRBJ2-1; perhaps TRBD1 as D (6 bases). V lost 1 base, J lost 0 bases, and 10 bases lay in between. The germline CDR1 and CDR2 sequences are DFQATT and SNEGSKA (reference sequence). The CDR3 length is 15 residues. CDR3 in amino acids: CSARVRGSSYNEQFF. CDR3 nucleotide sequence: TGCAGTGCTAGAGTAAGGGGGAGCTCCTACAATGAGCAGTTCTTC.

The CDR3 spells CASSLAGSYNSPLHF. The DNA of the CDR3 is TGTGCCAGCAGCTTAGCGGGCTCCTATAATTCACCCCTCCACTTT. The chain carries TRBV11-2 and TRBJ1-6; D unresolved. The length of the CDR3 is 15 residues. Trimming removed 1 base at V and 0 bases at J, with 4 bases between. The V gene's germline CDR1 is SGHAT and CDR2 FQNNGV.

This clonotype occurred many times. The V and J genes are TRBV7-3 and TRBJ1-1; no clear D gene. This CDR3 is built from 13 residues. V lost 1 base and J 2 bases, leaving 5 bases between the germline ends. The germline CDR1 and CDR2 sequences are SGHTA and FQGTGA. DNA for the CDR3: TGTGCCAGCAGCTTAATGGGAAACACTGAAGCTTTCTTT. Its translation is CASSLMGNTEAFF.

This clonotype was recorded at least ten times. The chain links TRBV12-3 or TRBV12-4 to TRBJ2-2; D is undetermined. Trimming pared 3 bases from V and 0 bases from J, leaving 2 bases between. There are 13 residues in the CDR3. The CDR3 sequence: CASSLTNTGELFF. CDR3 bases: TGTGCCAGCAGTTTGACGAACACCGGGGAGCTGTTTTTT.